Here is one T cell receptor (beta chain) with its context. As yet, its antigen is unknown. The sample comes from a study of OX40 agonist ivuxolimab in advanced cancers. Whole-study results and caveats: The study did not work out the antigen specificity of the expanded peripheral T cells.

Only in-frame clones appear in the TCRdb table, and some are missing; sequencing was by immunoSEQ multiplex PCR. The sample consists of tens of thousands of clones, 70% to 90% of them appearing once. Trimming removed 5 bases at V and 0 bases at J, with 7 bases between. This CDR3 comprises 13 residues. The germline CDR1 and CDR2 sequences are SGHVS and FNYEAQ. The clonotype originates from an adult with an advanced solid tumor such as melanoma, head and neck, liver or kidney cancer. The sequencing here drew on CD4+ or CD8+ T cells sorted from blood, taken in a trial of the OX40 agonist ivuxolimab. The V and J genes are TRBV7-6 and TRBJ1-1, with no clear D. The CDR3 loop is CASSPGLNTEAFF. The CDR3 region has the DNA TGTGCCAGCAGCCCCGGTTTGAACACTGAAGCTTTCTTT.